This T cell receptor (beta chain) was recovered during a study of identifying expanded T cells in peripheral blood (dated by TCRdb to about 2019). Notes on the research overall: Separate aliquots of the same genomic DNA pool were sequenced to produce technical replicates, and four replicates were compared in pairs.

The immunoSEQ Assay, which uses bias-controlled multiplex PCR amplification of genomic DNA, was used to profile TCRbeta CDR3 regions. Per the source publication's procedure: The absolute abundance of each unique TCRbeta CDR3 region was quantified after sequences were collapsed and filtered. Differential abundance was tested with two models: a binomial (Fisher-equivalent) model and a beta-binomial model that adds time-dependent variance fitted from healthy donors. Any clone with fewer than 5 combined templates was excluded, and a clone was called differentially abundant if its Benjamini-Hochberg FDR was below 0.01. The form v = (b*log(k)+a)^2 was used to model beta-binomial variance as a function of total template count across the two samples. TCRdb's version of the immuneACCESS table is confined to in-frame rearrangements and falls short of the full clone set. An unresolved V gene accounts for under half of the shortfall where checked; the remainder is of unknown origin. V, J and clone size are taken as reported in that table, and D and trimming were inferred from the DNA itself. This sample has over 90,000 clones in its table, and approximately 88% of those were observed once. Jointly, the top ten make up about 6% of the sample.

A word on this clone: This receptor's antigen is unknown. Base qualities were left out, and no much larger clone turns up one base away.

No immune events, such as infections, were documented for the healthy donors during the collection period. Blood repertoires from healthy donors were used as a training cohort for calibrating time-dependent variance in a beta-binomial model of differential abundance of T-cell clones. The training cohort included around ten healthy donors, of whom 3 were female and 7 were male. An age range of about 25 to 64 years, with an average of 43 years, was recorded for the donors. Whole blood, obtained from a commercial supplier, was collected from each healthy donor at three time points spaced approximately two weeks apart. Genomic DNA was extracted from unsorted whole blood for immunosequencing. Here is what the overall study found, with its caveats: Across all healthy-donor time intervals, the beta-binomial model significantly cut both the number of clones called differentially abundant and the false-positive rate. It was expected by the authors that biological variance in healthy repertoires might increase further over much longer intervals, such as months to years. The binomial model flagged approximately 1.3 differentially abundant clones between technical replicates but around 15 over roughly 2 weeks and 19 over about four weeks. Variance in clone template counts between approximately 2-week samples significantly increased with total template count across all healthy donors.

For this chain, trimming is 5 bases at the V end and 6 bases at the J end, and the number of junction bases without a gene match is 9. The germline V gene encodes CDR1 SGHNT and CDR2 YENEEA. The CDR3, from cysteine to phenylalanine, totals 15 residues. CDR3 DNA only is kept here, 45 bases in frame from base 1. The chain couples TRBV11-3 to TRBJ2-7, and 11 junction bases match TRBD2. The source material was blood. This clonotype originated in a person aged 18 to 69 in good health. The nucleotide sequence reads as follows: TGTGCCAGCAGCCCCCGACTAGCGGGACTGGGCGAGCAGTACTTC. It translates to CASSPRLAGLGEQYF.